Given below is one TCR beta chain in context. What it binds is unknown. The sample belongs to a study of blood T cells in healthy people across ages. The study's findings and limits: Strongly correlated with naive T cell percentage was TCR beta diversity. Greater diversity and more naive CD4+ cells were seen in long-lived donors than in aged donors.

Through a sample-barcoded 5' primer and a J-beta primer mix, a second PCR was run for about 7 to 12 cycles. Through a template-switch adaptor with 12 random nucleotides, each cDNA molecule received a tag. Sequencing yielded, for each sample, at least 3 million paired-end reads carrying CDR3. MiXCR, applied by TCRdb to the 5' RACE reads, yields one record per CDR3 protein. The table lists about 1.7 million distinct CDR3 sequences, approximately 28% of them singletons, with more than 6% in the top ten. The V end lost 0 bases, the J end lost 2 bases, and 17 bases lay between the germline ends. Germline CDR1 SGDLS, CDR2 YYNGEE. The CDR3 runs 17 residues.

This sequence joins TRBV9 and TRBJ2-5; perhaps TRBD2 as D (5 bases). Specimen: blood. The receptor's source is a woman aged 25-40 years in good health. CDR3 DNA sequence: TGTGCCAGCAGCGTAGGTCCCGCGAGGGCCGGGCAAGAGACCCAGTACTTC. Its translation: CASSVGPARAGQETQYF.